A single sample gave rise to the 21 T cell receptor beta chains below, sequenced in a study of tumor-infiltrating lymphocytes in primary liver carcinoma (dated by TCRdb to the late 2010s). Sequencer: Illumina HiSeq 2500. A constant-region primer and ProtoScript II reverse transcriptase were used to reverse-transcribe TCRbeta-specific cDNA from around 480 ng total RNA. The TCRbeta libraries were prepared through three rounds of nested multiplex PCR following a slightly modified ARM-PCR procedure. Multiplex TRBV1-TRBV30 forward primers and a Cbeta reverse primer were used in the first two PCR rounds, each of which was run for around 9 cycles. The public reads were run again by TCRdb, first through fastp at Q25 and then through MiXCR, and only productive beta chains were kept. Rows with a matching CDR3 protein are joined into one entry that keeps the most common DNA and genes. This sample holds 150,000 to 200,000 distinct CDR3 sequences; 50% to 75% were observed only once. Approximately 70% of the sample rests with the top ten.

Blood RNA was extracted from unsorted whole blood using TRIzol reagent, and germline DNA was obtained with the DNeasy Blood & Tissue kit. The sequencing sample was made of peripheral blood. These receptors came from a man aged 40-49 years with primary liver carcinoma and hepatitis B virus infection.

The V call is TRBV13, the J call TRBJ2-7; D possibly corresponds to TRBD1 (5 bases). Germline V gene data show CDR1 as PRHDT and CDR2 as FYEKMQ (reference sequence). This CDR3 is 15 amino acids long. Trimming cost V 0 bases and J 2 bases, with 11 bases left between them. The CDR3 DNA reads TGTGCCAGCAGCTTAGGGACAGAAGGCACCTACGAGCAGTACTTC. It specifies CASSLGTEGTYEQYF.

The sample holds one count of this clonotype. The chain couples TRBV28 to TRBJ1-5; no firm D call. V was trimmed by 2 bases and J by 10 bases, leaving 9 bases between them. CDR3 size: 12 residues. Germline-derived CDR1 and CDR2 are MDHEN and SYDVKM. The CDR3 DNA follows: TGTGCCAGCAGTTTAGGAGGGCTACCCCAGCATTTT. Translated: CASSLGGLPQHF.

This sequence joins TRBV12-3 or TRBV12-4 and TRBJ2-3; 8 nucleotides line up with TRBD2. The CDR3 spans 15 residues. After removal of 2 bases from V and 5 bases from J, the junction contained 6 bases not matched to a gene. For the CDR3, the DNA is TGTGCCAGCAGTTTATCAGCGGGAGCGGAAGATACGCAGTATTTT. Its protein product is CASSLSAGAEDTQYF.

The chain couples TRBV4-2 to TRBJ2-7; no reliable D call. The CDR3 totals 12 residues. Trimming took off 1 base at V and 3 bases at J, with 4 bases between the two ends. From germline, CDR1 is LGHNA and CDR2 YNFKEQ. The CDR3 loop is CASSQGSYEQYF. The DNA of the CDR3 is TGTGCCAGCAGCCAAGGTAGCTACGAGCAGTACTTC.

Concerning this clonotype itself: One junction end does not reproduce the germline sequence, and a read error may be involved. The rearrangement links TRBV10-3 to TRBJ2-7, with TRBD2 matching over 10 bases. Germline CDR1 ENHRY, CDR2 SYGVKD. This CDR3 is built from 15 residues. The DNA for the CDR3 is TGTGCCATCCGTGAGGGCCCTAGCGGGGGCTACGAGCAGTACTTC. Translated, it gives CAIREGPSGGYEQYF.

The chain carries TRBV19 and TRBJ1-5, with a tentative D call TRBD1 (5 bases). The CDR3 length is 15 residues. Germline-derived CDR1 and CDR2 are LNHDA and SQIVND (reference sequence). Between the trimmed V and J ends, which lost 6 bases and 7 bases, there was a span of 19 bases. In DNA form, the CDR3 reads TGTGCCAGTAGGGGTGACCAGGGAATTCGGCAGCCCCAGCATTTT. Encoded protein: CASRGDQGIRQPQHF.

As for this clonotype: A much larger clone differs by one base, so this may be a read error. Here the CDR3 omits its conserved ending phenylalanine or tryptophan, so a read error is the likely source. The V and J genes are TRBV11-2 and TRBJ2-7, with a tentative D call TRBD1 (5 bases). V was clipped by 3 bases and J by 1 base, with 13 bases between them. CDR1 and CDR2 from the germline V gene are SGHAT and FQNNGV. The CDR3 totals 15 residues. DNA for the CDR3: TGTGCCAGCAGCTTTGGGGCTGGCCCTTCCTACGAGCAGTACTTA. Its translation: CASSFGAGPSYEQYL.

The CDR3 DNA reads TGTGCCATCAGCGGGGGGACCCAACCCTCGATCGTCTACGAGCAGTACTTC. Translated, it gives CAISGGTQPSIVYEQYF. The J gene is TRBJ2-7, the V gene TRBV10-3; 7 bases align to TRBD2. The ends lost 6 bases at V and 3 bases at J; junction bases unmatched: 17. This CDR3 region has 17 residues. Germline values: CDR1 ENHRY, CDR2 SYGVKD.

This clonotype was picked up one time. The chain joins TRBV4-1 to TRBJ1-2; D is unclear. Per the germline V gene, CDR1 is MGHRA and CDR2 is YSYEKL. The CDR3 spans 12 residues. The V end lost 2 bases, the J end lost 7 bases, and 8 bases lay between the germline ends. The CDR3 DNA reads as TGCGCCAGCAGCCAAACAGAGGGTGGCTACACCTTC. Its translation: CASSQTEGGYTF.

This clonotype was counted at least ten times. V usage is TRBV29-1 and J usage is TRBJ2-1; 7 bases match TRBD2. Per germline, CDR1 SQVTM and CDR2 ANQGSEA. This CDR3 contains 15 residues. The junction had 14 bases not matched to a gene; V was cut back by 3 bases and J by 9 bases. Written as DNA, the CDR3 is TGCAGCGTTGACGGTCCGGCGGGAGTAGCTGGTGAGCAGTTCTTC. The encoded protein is CSVDGPAGVAGEQFF.

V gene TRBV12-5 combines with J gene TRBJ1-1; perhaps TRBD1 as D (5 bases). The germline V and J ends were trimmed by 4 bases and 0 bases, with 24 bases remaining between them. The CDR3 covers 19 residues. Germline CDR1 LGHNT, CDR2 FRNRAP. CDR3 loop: CASGSVPSGGVTLNTEAFF. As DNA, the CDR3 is TGTGCTAGTGGTTCAGTCCCGTCCGGGGGGGTAACCTTGAACACTGAAGCTTTCTTT.

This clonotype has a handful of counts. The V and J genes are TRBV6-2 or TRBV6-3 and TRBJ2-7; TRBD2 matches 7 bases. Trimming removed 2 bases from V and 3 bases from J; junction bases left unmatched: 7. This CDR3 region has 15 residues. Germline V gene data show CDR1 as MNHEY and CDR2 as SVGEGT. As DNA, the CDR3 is TGTGCCAGCAGTTACCGAGCGGGAACCTACTACGAGCAGTACTTC. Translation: CASSYRAGTYYEQYF.

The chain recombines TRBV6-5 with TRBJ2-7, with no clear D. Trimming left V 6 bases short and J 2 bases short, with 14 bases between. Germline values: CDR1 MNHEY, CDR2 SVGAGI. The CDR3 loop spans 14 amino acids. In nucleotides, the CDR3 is TGTGCCAGCAGAAACGACACGATGACCTACGAGCAGTACTTC. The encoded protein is CASRNDTMTYEQYF.

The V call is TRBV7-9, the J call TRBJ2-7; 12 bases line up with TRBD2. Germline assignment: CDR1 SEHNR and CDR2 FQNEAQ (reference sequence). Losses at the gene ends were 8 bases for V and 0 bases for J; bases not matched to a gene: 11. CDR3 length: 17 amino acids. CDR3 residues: CASGWTSGTRSSYEQYF. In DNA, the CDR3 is TGTGCCAGCGGGTGGACTAGCGGGACCCGGAGCTCCTACGAGCAGTACTTC.

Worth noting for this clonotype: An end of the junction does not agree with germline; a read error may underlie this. The CDR3 is CASSVDGGGNQPQHF. CDR3 DNA: TGTGCCAGCAGCGTAGATGGAGGGGGCAACCAGCCCCAGCATTTT. V and J are TRBV9 and TRBJ1-5; 7 bases line up with TRBD1. Germline V lookup: CDR1 SGDLS, CDR2 YYNGEE. The CDR3 runs to 15 residues.

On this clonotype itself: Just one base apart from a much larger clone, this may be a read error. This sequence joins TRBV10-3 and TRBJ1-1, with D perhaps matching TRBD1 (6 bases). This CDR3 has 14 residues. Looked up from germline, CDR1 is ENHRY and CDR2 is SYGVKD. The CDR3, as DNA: TGTGCCATCAGTGAGGACGGGGGGCCCGATGAAGTTTTCTTT. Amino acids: CAISEDGGPDEVFF.

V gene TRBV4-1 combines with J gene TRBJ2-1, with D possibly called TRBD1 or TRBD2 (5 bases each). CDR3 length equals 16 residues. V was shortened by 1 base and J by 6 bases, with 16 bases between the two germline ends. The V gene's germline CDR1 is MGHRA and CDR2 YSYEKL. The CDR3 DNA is TGCGCCAGCAGCCAAGTTGTGTGGGGGAGCGGCAATGAGCAGTTCTTC. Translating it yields CASSQVVWGSGNEQFF.

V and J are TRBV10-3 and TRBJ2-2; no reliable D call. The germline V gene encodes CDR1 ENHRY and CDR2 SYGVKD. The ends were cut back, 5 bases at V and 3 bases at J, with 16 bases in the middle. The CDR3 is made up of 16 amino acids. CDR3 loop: CAISPSPRVDTGELFF. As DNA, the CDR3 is TGTGCCATCAGTCCCTCGCCCCGGGTGGACACCGGGGAGCTGTTTTTT.

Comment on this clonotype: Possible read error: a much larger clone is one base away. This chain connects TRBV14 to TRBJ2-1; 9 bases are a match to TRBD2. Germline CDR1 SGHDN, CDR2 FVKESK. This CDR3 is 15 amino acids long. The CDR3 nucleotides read TGTGTCAGCAGTGCCGTAGCGGGAGCCTACAATGAGCAGTTCTTC. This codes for CVSSAVAGAYNEQFF.

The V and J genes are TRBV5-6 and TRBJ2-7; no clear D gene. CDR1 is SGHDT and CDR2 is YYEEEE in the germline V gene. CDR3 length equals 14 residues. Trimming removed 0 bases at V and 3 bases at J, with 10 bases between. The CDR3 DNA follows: TGTGCCAGCAGCTTGGGCAACTCCCACTACGAGCAGTACTTC. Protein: CASSLGNSHYEQYF.

CDR3 residues: CASRGGGGGEAFF. CDR3 coding DNA: TGTGCCAGCAGGGGGGGAGGCGGGGGTGAAGCTTTCTTT. J is TRBJ1-1 and V is TRBV6-1, with D possibly matching TRBD1 (5 bases). This CDR3 has 13 amino acids. Per germline, CDR1 MNHNS and CDR2 SASEGT. Trimming took 6 bases from V and 7 from J, leaving 15 bases between them.